A single sample is the source of the 9 T cell receptor beta chains below, sequenced in a study of blood T cell repertoires in COVID-19. Data came from immunoSEQ multiplex PCR; TCRdb stores just in-frame clones and leaves some out. The sample lists approximately 88,000 clones; roughly 80% were seen once. Sequenced material: peripheral blood. The source of these receptors is a man in his fifties or sixties who had recovered from COVID-19.

A few counts support this clone. The chain has TRBV13 and TRBJ2-7; D perhaps matches TRBD1 (5 bases). The germline V gene has CDR1 PRHDT and CDR2 FYEKMQ (reference sequence). This CDR3 is 11 amino acids long. The V end was cut by 4 bases, the J end by 6 bases, with 7 bases between. CDR3 in DNA: TGTGCCAGCAGCTCCCAGGGCGAGCAGTACTTC. It codes for CASSSQGEQYF. Filled out from reference TRBV13 and TRBJ2-7, the complete variable domain reads AAGVIQSPRHLIKEKRETATLKCYPIPRHDTVYWYQQGPGQDPQFLISFYEKMQSDKGSIPDRFSAQQFSDYHSELNMSSLELGDSALYFCASSSQGEQYFGPGTRLTVT.

The chain links TRBV5-1 to TRBJ1-1; 7 bases fit TRBD1. Trimming took 0 bases from V and 1 from J; bases not matched to a gene: 3. The CDR3 is made up of 15 amino acids. CDR1 and CDR2 from the germline V gene are SGHRS and YFSETQ. The CDR3 loop reads CASSLVAGGNTEAFF. CDR3 bases: TGCGCCAGCAGCTTGGTAGCAGGGGGGAACACTGAAGCTTTCTTT.

V gene TRBV6-2 or TRBV6-3 combines with J gene TRBJ1-1; no reliable D call. This CDR3 contains 14 residues. The germline V gene has CDR1 MNHEY and CDR2 SVGEGT. Trimming took 4 bases from V and 3 from J, leaving 12 bases between them. The CDR3: CASSSFEGYTEAFF. In DNA, the CDR3 is TGTGCCAGCAGTTCCTTCGAGGGATACACTGAAGCTTTCTTT.

In its sample, this clone was seen once. The chain carries TRBV28 and TRBJ1-2; D is possibly TRBD1 (5 bases). Looked up from germline, CDR1 is MDHEN and CDR2 is SYDVKM. CDR3 length: 14 amino acids. The germline V and J ends were trimmed by 3 bases and 8 bases, with 16 bases remaining between them. The CDR3 sequence is CASSFAGLTGGYTF. The CDR3 nucleotides read TGTGCCAGCAGTTTCGCAGGGCTTACTGGAGGCTACACCTTC.

This sequence joins TRBV28 and TRBJ2-2; TRBD2 is a possible D gene (5 bases). The germline V and J ends were trimmed by 1 base and 13 bases, with 16 bases remaining between them. Germline V gene sequence: CDR1 MDHEN, CDR2 SYDVKM. This CDR3 has 14 residues. CDR3 nucleotides: TGTGCCAGCAGTTTATTAGGCAGCCCGGCGGGGCTGTTTTTT. Protein product: CASSLLGSPAGLFF.

About this clone itself: Additional DNA sequences in this sample encode the identical CDR3. The V call is TRBV7-2, the J call TRBJ1-2; D perhaps matches TRBD1 (6 bases). V lost 1 base to trimming and J lost 5 bases, with 8 bases between them. CDR3 size: 13 residues. CDR1 and CDR2 from the germline V gene are SGHTA and FQGNSA. The CDR3 loop is CASSLEQGYGYTF. In DNA, the CDR3 is TGTGCCAGCAGCTTAGAACAGGGTTATGGCTACACCTTC.

V usage is TRBV6-2 or TRBV6-3 and J usage is TRBJ2-1, with 8 positions matching TRBD2. The CDR3 consists of 15 residues. Germline V gives CDR1 MNHEY, CDR2 SVGEGT. Losses at the gene ends were 0 bases for V and 9 bases for J; bases not matched to a gene: 7. CDR3 region: CASSYSVAGKGEQFF. CDR3 DNA: TGTGCCAGCAGTTACTCGGTAGCGGGAAAGGGTGAGCAGTTCTTC.

The gene calls are TRBV25-1 and TRBJ2-7; the D gene is possibly TRBD1 (5 bases). The V and J ends lost 6 bases and 5 bases respectively, with 20 bases between them. The CDR3 loop spans 15 amino acids. The germline V gene encodes CDR1 MGHDK and CDR2 SYGVNS. The CDR3 DNA reads as TGTGCCAGCAGCGACATAAGCCGGCAGGGCAACGAGCAGTACTTC. Residues: CASSDISRQGNEQYF.

The chain uses TRBV19 and TRBJ1-1, with a possible D match to TRBD1 (6 bases). The CDR3 consists of 14 residues. CDR1 is LNHDA and CDR2 is SQIVND in the germline V gene (reference sequence). V lost 5 bases, J lost 10 bases, and 20 bases lay in between. The CDR3 reads CASSPNREPQTAFF. In DNA form, the CDR3 reads TGTGCCAGTAGTCCCAACAGGGAGCCCCAAACAGCTTTCTTT.